This T cell receptor beta chain is drawn from a study of cytotoxic CD8 clonotypes in ibrutinib-treated CLL (dated by TCRdb to 2020 to 2022). Background for the entire study: The cohort included roughly 15 treatment-naive and approximately twelve relapsed/refractory patients; about 17 were IGHV unmutated. Responses were partial in some 24 patients and complete in 2; after median around 66 months follow-up, roughly 15 stayed in remission and roughly twelve progressed. Samples averaged approximately 260,000 productive templates and about 94,000 productive rearrangements. Cryopreserved peripheral blood mononuclear cells were obtained prior to treatment, at the time of response, and at either disease progression or sustained remission. Longitudinal samples were available for about 30% of the roughly 90 trial participants. All remission and progressive disease samples were collected while patients were still receiving ibrutinib. The response samples were drawn at a median of roughly twelve months into treatment, with a range of about 6 to 40 months. Findings and caveats that apply to the study as a whole: Public clonotypes were found to be uncommon and were observed to contract or remain stable during treatment; the increase in clonality was shown to reflect expansion of private clonotypes at ibrutinib response. Sampling times were not matched between patients in sustained remission and patients whose disease was progressing, and lymph node repertoires were not examined. Baseline clonality was found to be higher than that of age-matched healthy donors and was strongly correlated with circulating CD8+ T-cell counts. Clonality increased at ibrutinib response, stayed stable in sustained remission, and fell back toward baseline at progression.

Each clonotype received, on average, 10x coverage in deep resolution sequencing performed on a MiSeq, where the target depth lay between 1 in 1 million and 1 in 200,000 T cells. The immunoSEQ hsTCRB Kit was used to generate the TCR beta libraries. In the source study's methods: Data were analyzed with ImmunoSEQ Data Assistant and ImmunoSEQ Analyzer, with V, D and J genes assigned per IMGT definitions. Clonality, with values ranging from 0 to 1, was calculated as one minus the normalized Shannon entropy of productive rearrangement frequencies. Only overrepresented clonotypes making up at least 0.05% of each patient's repertoire were included in the public clonotype analysis. Thirteen age-matched healthy donor repertoires from immuneACCESS were used as controls for clonality. TCRdb took this table from immuneACCESS and kept in-frame rearrangements with V and J called. Such tables lack part of the clones; where checked against another copy, unresolved V genes explain under half of the gap, and the rest is unexplained. V and J calls and clone size are copied from that table; D and trimming were computed from the DNA. Here the sample has about 160,000 clones; about 80% occur a single time. The top ten hold less than 6% of the sample.

The CDR3 contains 17 residues, cysteine and phenylalanine counted. The CDR3 DNA has 51 bases and is translated from base 1. From a lookup of the germline V gene, CDR1 and CDR2 are MNHNS and SASEGT. The trim is 4 bases for V and 2 bases for J, with a gap of 18 bases between the germline ends. This clone was recorded once. Its recognized antigen is unknown. No much larger clone is present one base from it, and per-base qualities are unavailable. Interpreted using the paper, the time point label stands for: approximately 25 months on ibrutinib. Roughly 2.2 micrograms of genomic DNA were extracted from cryopreserved PBMCs for TCR beta library preparation. Longitudinal blood samples from CLL patients receiving ibrutinib monotherapy were subjected to high-throughput TCR beta sequencing. Patients were enrolled in a phase 2 open-label single-center ibrutinib monotherapy trial.

The source of this sequence is a human donor with chronic lymphocytic leukemia. The specimen comprised PBMCs, sampled after 24 months of ibrutinib treatment. The rearrangement combines TRBV6-1 with TRBJ1-5, with TRBD1 tentatively as D gene (5 bases match). This receptor has the CDR3 CASSAYPGGRGNQPQHF. The sequenced DNA: TGTGCCAGCAGTGCCTATCCGGGGGGTCGGGGCAATCAGCCCCAGCATTTT.